The 32 T cell receptor beta chains below all came from one sample that was sequenced in a study of T cells after posttransplantation cyclophosphamide. Cyclophosphamide on days +3 and +4 followed busulfan-fludarabine conditioning and a marrow graft. The assay was immunoSEQ multiplex PCR, and TCRdb's table has in-frame clones only and misses some. The data contain several thousand clones, 69% of them seen just once; the ten biggest clones take up around 47%. The starting material was CD8+ T cells sorted from PBMCs, obtained 950 to 1,200 days after allogeneic stem cell transplant with posttransplant cyclophosphamide. Receptors were obtained from a female patient aged 35 to 55 who received an allogeneic stem cell transplant from a related donor, was CMV-positive, and had no GVHD. Some T cells may possibly be graft donor cells.

This clone has only a few counts. The chain combines TRBV2 with TRBJ2-1; TRBD2 aligns across 7 bases. The length of the CDR3 is 12 residues. Trimming took 6 bases from V and 10 from J; bases not matched to a gene: 6. Germline CDR1 SNHLY, CDR2 FYNNEI. The CDR3 protein is CASRFGLVEQFF. The CDR3 DNA reads as TGTGCCAGCAGATTTGGACTAGTGGAGCAGTTCTTC.

This clone was observed a few times. The genes are TRBV6-5 and TRBJ1-1, with D unresolved. Germline-derived CDR1 and CDR2 are MNHEY and SVGAGI. This CDR3 spans 14 amino acids. Trimming pared 2 bases from V and 1 base from J, leaving 8 bases between. CDR3 bases: TGTGCCAGCAGTTACCGTGAGGGGAACACTGAAGCTTTCTTT. This sequence encodes CASSYREGNTEAFF.

Concerning this clone: This sample also contains other DNA sequences that code for the same CDR3. The chain uses TRBV9 and TRBJ2-7; 8 positions agree with TRBD1. The CDR3 contains 15 residues. CDR1 SGDLS and CDR2 YYNGEE come from the germline V gene. The V gene end was trimmed by 8 bases and the J gene end by 2 bases; junction bases not matched to a gene: 12. The CDR3 bases are TGTGCCAGTAGTTTCAGACAGGGGACGGCCTACGAGCAGTACTTC. It encodes CASSFRQGTAYEQYF.

This clone was recorded a few times. The identical CDR3 is also encoded by other nucleotide sequences in the sample. The chain employs TRBV9 and TRBJ2-7; no clear D gene. The CDR3 totals 15 residues. CDR1 and CDR2 (germline): SGDLS, YYNGEE. V was trimmed by 7 bases and J by 2 bases, leaving 19 bases between them. CDR3 sequence: CASFFRQKTAYEQYF. For the CDR3, the DNA is TGTGCCAGCTTTTTCAGGCAGAAGACGGCCTACGAGCAGTACTTC. The full variable domain, in which reference TRBV9 and TRBJ2-7 provide the parts outside the CDR3, is DSGVTQTPKHLITATGQRVTLRCSPRSGDLSVYWYQQSLDQGLQFLIQYYNGEERAKGNILERFSAQQFPDLHSELNLSSLELGDSALYFCASFFRQKTAYEQYFGPGTRLTVT.

V gene TRBV7-9 combines with J gene TRBJ2-1; a weak D match, TRBD2 (6 bases). Per germline, CDR1 SEHNR and CDR2 FQNEAQ (reference sequence). V was trimmed by 1 base and J by 7 bases, leaving 11 bases between them. The CDR3 covers 14 residues. The CDR3 sequence: CASSLVPGGNEQFF. CDR3 DNA sequence: TGTGCCAGCAGCTTAGTACCAGGAGGGAATGAGCAGTTCTTC.

This sequence joins TRBV5-6 and TRBJ2-7, with D perhaps matching TRBD2 (6 bases). V lost 4 bases and J lost 2, with 22 bases in between. This CDR3 contains 17 residues. Looked up from germline, CDR1 is SGHDT and CDR2 is YYEEEE. Written as DNA, the CDR3 is TGTGCCAGCAGCGTGGGGGACTGGGAAGGAGAGGCCTACGAGCAGTACTTC. The encoded protein is CASSVGDWEGEAYEQYF.

The chain links TRBV5-1 to TRBJ2-5; weak D call: TRBD2 (7 bases). V was trimmed by 3 bases and J by 3 bases, leaving 15 bases between them. Germline assignment: CDR1 SGHRS and CDR2 YFSETQ. This CDR3 comprises 15 residues. The CDR3 DNA follows: TGCGCCAGCAGCTCCACGGGGGGCAGGGAAGAGACCCAGTACTTC. It specifies CASSSTGGREETQYF.

V usage is TRBV29-1 and J usage is TRBJ2-6; a possible D gene is TRBD1 (6 bases). CDR3 length: 15 residues. Trimming took 0 bases from V and 4 from J, leaving 10 bases between them. Looked up from germline, CDR1 is SQVTM and CDR2 is ANQGSEA. The CDR3, as DNA: TGCAGCGTTGAAGAGAGGGGGACCGGGGCCAACGTCCTGACTTTC. It encodes CSVEERGTGANVLTF.

The genes are TRBV5-1 and TRBJ2-7; 7 bases agree with TRBD1. Germline lookup yields CDR1 SGHRS and CDR2 YFSETQ. V dropped 6 bases and J dropped 2; count of bases not matched to a gene: 11. The CDR3 is 15 amino acids. CDR3: CASNAEQGPPYEQYF. As DNA, the CDR3 is TGCGCCAGCAATGCAGAACAGGGGCCTCCCTACGAGCAGTACTTC.

This chain connects TRBV5-4 to TRBJ1-2; 10 nucleotides align to TRBD1. The junction had 5 bases not matched to a gene; V was cut back by 4 bases and J by 2 bases. The CDR3 runs 15 residues. Per germline, CDR1 SGHNT and CDR2 YYREEE (reference sequence). The CDR3 region is CASSVRGQGNYGYTF. Here the CDR3 DNA reads TGTGCCAGCAGCGTGAGGGGACAGGGGAACTATGGCTACACCTTC.

V is TRBV4-1 and J is TRBJ1-2; D not certain. Deletions cut 1 base from V and 0 bases from J, with 3 bases between. The length of the CDR3 is 13 residues. CDR1 is MGHRA and CDR2 is YSYEKL in the germline V gene. This CDR3 reads CASSQVANYGYTF. In DNA form, the CDR3 reads TGCGCCAGCAGCCAAGTAGCTAACTATGGCTACACCTTC.

This clone was observed a single time. J is TRBJ1-5 and V is TRBV7-6, with 9 positions matching TRBD1. V dropped 5 bases and J dropped 8; count of bases not matched to a gene: 7. Germline V gene data show CDR1 as SGHVS and CDR2 as FNYEAQ. This CDR3 is 14 amino acids long. The DNA for the CDR3 is TGTGCCAGCAGCCCGGGACAGGGTTTCGAGCCCCAGCATTTT. Protein sequence: CASSPGQGFEPQHF.

V usage is TRBV9 and J usage is TRBJ2-7, with D possibly TRBD1 on 5 matching bases. The CDR3 totals 15 residues. The V end was cut by 8 bases, the J end by 4 bases, with 22 bases between. Germline CDR1 is SGDLS and CDR2 is YYNGEE. CDR3 sequence: CASFIRQRTAYEQYF. In DNA, the CDR3 is TGTGCCAGTTTTATCAGACAGAGGACGGCATACGAGCAGTACTTC.

Remarks on this clone: This sample also contains other DNA sequences that code for the same CDR3. The chain uses TRBV7-9 and TRBJ2-7; weak D call: TRBD1 (6 bases). The V gene lost 6 bases and the J gene lost 1 base, with 19 bases spanning the gap. This CDR3 comprises 16 residues. CDR1 is SEHNR, CDR2 FQNEAQ, per germline (reference sequence). DNA for the CDR3: TGTGCCAGCAGTCCCCCATCCGGGACACCATCCTACGAGCAGTACTTC. Amino acid sequence: CASSPPSGTPSYEQYF.

The rearrangement uses TRBV9 and TRBJ1-4; no firm D call. Trimming removed 4 bases from V and 8 bases from J, with 24 bases in between. From germline, CDR1 is SGDLS and CDR2 YYNGEE. The CDR3 extends over 17 amino acids. The CDR3 DNA reads TGTGCCAGCAGCCAAGGGTGGTCCGGGCAGGAGGGAGAAAAACTGTTTTTT. Its translation: CASSQGWSGQEGEKLFF.

This clone is labeled as medium-sized (0.01 to 0.1%). This chain joins TRBV5-5 and TRBJ2-7; 10 nucleotides align to TRBD1. The V gene end was trimmed by 0 bases and the J gene end by 2 bases; junction bases not matched to a gene: 2. This CDR3 region has 15 residues. CDR1 is SGHKS and CDR2 is YYEKEE in the germline V gene (reference sequence). In DNA, the CDR3 is TGTGCCAGCAGCTTGGACGGGACAGGGGCCTACGAGCAGTACTTC. Protein: CASSLDGTGAYEQYF.

This clone has more than one count but fewer than ten. The chain uses TRBV5-1 and TRBJ2-6, with 9 bases fitting TRBD1. V dropped 7 bases and J dropped 3; count of bases not matched to a gene: 11. The CDR3 is made up of 17 amino acids. The V gene's germline CDR1 is SGHRS and CDR2 YFSETQ. This chain's CDR3 is CASRQGVSVVGANVLTF. DNA for the CDR3: TGCGCCAGCCGACAGGGGGTCAGCGTGGTTGGGGCCAACGTCCTGACTTTC. Combining the CDR3 with reference TRBV5-1 and TRBJ2-6 gives the whole variable domain KAGVTQTPRYLIKTRGQQVTLSCSPISGHRSVSWYQQTPGQGLQFLFEYFSETQRNKGNFPGRFSGRQFSNSRSEMNVSTLELGDSALYLCASRQGVSVVGANVLTFGAGSRLTVL.

The CDR3 DNA sequence: TGCGCCAGCAGCTTAAGGACAACTAGCACAGATACGCAGTATTTT. Its protein product is CASSLRTTSTDTQYF. The V gene is TRBV5-1, the J gene TRBJ2-3, with TRBD1 as a possible D gene (5 bases). CDR3 length: 15 amino acids. Trimming stripped 2 bases from V and 0 bases from J, with 10 bases between. CDR1 and CDR2 from the germline V gene are SGHRS and YFSETQ.

The chain recombines TRBV11-2 with TRBJ1-6; weak D call: TRBD1 (5 bases). CDR3 length: 16 amino acids. Per the germline V gene, CDR1 is SGHAT and CDR2 is FQNNGV. V lost 5 bases to trimming and J lost 0 bases, with 11 bases between them. This CDR3 reads CASSQEGLSYNSPLHF. As DNA, the CDR3 is TGTGCCAGCAGCCAGGAGGGACTCTCCTATAATTCACCCCTCCACTTT.

The chain couples TRBV2 to TRBJ2-5; 10 nucleotides line up with TRBD1. The CDR3 extends over 14 amino acids. CDR1 and CDR2 from the germline V gene are SNHLY and FYNNEI. V was pared by 5 bases and J by 5 bases, with 5 bases of the junction left unmatched. In DNA, the CDR3 is TGTGCCAGCAGTCGAGGGACAGGGGTGGAGACCCAGTACTTC. This codes for CASSRGTGVETQYF.

For this clone: A far larger clone is only one base removed, so a read error is likely. Different DNA sequences within this sample yield the same CDR3. V and J are TRBV4-1 and TRBJ1-2; 10 bases align to TRBD1. CDR1 and CDR2 (germline): MGHRA, YSYEKL. The CDR3 length is 15 residues. The DNA for the CDR3 is TGCGCCAGCAGCTTGGGGGACGACAGGGGGCAAGGCTACACTTTC. Its translation is CASSLGDDRGQGYTF.

This clone was counted a few times. This same CDR3 is encoded by further DNA sequences in the sample. The chain carries TRBV9 and TRBJ2-7; 7 bases align to TRBD1. This CDR3 is built from 15 residues. Germline V gene lookup returns CDR1 SGDLS and CDR2 YYNGEE. The trim removed 8 bases at V and 4 bases at J, leaving 15 bases unmatched. In DNA, the CDR3 is TGTGCCAGTTGCATCAAACAGGGGACGGCATACGAGCAGTACTTC. As protein: CASCIKQGTAYEQYF.

This clone is termed large. This chain uses TRBV2 with TRBJ2-7, with 7 positions matching TRBD1. The CDR3 loop spans 12 amino acids. The germline V gene encodes CDR1 SNHLY and CDR2 FYNNEI. The CDR3 reads CAQGTATYEQYF. Written as DNA, the CDR3 is TGTGCGCAAGGGACAGCCACCTACGAGCAGTACTTC.

Regarding this clone: This sequence is one base from a far larger clone and is likely a read error. Different DNA sequences within this sample yield the same CDR3. The CDR3 spells CASSLGDDRGQGYTF. The CDR3 DNA is TGCGCCAGCAGCCTGGGGGACGACAGGGGGCAAGGCTACACCTTC. The genes are TRBV5-1 and TRBJ1-2, with 10 bases that match TRBD1. V lost 4 bases, J lost 8 bases, and 11 bases stayed unmatched. Germline assignment: CDR1 SGHRS and CDR2 YFSETQ. The CDR3 has 15 residues.

In this sample, this clone turned up a few times. This chain uses TRBV2 with TRBJ2-7; weak D call: TRBD2 (5 bases). CDR1 and CDR2 (germline): SNHLY, FYNNEI. The V gene lost 0 bases and the J gene lost 10 bases, with 22 bases spanning the gap. This CDR3 is built from 16 residues. CDR3 nucleotide sequence: TGTGCCAGCAGTGAAGCGCACACGGGGATAAACTCCGACCAGTACTTC. As protein: CASSEAHTGINSDQYF.

This clone was seen a handful of times. Different DNA sequences within this sample yield the same CDR3. The chain has TRBV9 and TRBJ2-7; 9 bases align to TRBD1. CDR1 and CDR2 (germline): SGDLS, YYNGEE. With 5 bases clipped from V and 4 bases from J, the junction kept 10 bases outside the gene matches. This CDR3 is built from 15 residues. This CDR3 reads CASSFGQGTAYEQYF. The CDR3 DNA follows: TGTGCCAGCAGTTTCGGACAGGGGACGGCATACGAGCAGTACTTC.

The CDR3 DNA reads as TGTGCCAGCAGCTCACCTACCCCCGGACTAGATCATGCCCCCAACATTCAGTACTTC. As protein: CASSSPTPGLDHAPNIQYF. The chain employs TRBV7-8 and TRBJ2-4, with 7 nucleotides matching TRBD2. Germline CDR1 SGHVS, CDR2 FQNEAQ. The V segment lost 4 bases and the J segment 7 bases; nucleotides outside the gene matches: 22. The CDR3 loop spans 19 amino acids.

This clone was counted between two and nine times. V gene TRBV9 combines with J gene TRBJ2-5, with D possibly being TRBD1 (5 bases). The DNA end is more similar to TRBJ2-7, so the J call may be wrong. This CDR3 comprises 15 residues. CDR1 is SGDLS and CDR2 is YYNGEE in the germline V gene. The CDR3 bases are TGTGCCAGTATTATCAAACAGGAGACGGCATACGAGCAGTACTTC. It codes for CASIIKQETAYEQYF.

The chain joins TRBV7-9 to TRBJ2-7; 7 bases match TRBD1. CDR1 and CDR2 (germline): SEHNR, FQNEAQ (reference sequence). Unmatched junction bases numbered 8, after V lost 5 bases and J lost 1 base. The CDR3 has 15 residues. CDR3 nucleotides: TGTGCCAGCAGCGGTCGACAGGGTTATTCCTACGAGCAGTACTTC. This codes for CASSGRQGYSYEQYF.

As to this clone: At one boundary the junction diverges from the germline segment, which might be a read error. Other DNA sequences in this sample translate to the same CDR3. The genes are TRBV19 and TRBJ1-6; D is uncertain. The CDR3 runs to 13 residues. Germline loops: CDR1 LNHDA, CDR2 SQIVND (reference sequence). The CDR3 loop reads CASRETNNSPLHF. CDR3 bases: TGTGCCAGCCGAGAGACAAACAATTCCCCCCTCCACTTT.

The rearrangement uses TRBV25-1 and TRBJ2-7; 8 bases align to TRBD1. Trimming removed 5 bases from V and 2 bases from J; junction bases left unmatched: 8. From germline, CDR1 is MGHDK and CDR2 SYGVNS. This CDR3 spans 15 amino acids. CDR3 loop: CASSPGLTGAYEQYF. CDR3 DNA sequence: TGTGCCAGCAGTCCAGGGTTGACAGGGGCCTACGAGCAGTACTTC.

V usage is TRBV7-9 and J usage is TRBJ2-5; TRBD1 might be the D (6 bases). Trimming left V 3 bases short and J 3 bases short, with 11 bases between. The germline V gene encodes CDR1 SEHNR and CDR2 FQNEAQ (reference sequence). The CDR3 sequence is 14 residues long. CDR3 nucleotide sequence: TGTGCCAGCAGCTTCTTGACAGGAGAAGAGACCCAGTACTTC. Protein: CASSFLTGEETQYF.